The rows below give T cell receptor beta chains drawn from one sample of a study of blood T cell repertoires in COVID-19. Method: immunoSEQ multiplex PCR; TCRdb's copy keeps in-frame clones and lacks some. In the table there are 35,000 to 50,000 clones, approximately 80% of which are singletons. The sample consisted of peripheral blood. These TCRs come from a woman in her sixties with acute or convalescent COVID-19. Each CDR3 is given with its conserved first and last residue. D genes are given only for firm matches. Only some rows state a clone size, as once, few, many or a class for expanded clones.

j_call d_call v_call clone_size cdr3_nt cdr3_aa
TRBJ2-3 - TRBV3-1/TRBV3-2 few TGTGCCAGCAGCCTGTTGGGGGCCAGCACAGATACGCAGTATTTT CASSLLGASTDTQYF
TRBJ2-3 TRBD1 TRBV10-1 - TGCGCCAGCAGTGAGTCGACCTTGGGACAGGGCACAGATACGCAGTATTTT CASSESTLGQGTDTQYF
TRBJ2-3 - TRBV5-6 - TGTGCCAGCAGCTTATTTCAGGATTCAGATACGCAGTATTTT CASSLFQDSDTQYF
TRBJ1-2 TRBD1 TRBV7-9 once TGTGCCAGCAGGATCGAACAGGGGTCCGGCTACACCTTC CASRIEQGSGYTF
TRBJ2-5 - TRBV3-1/TRBV3-2 - TGTGCCAGCAGCCAGCGACAGCCCCAAGAGACCCAGTACTTC CASSQRQPQETQYF
TRBJ2-3 - TRBV5-4 - TGTGCCAGCAGTTCAGCGAGGGTGAAATCCACAGATACGCAGTATTTT CASSSARVKSTDTQYF
TRBJ2-2 TRBD1 TRBV5-1 - TGCGCCAGCAGCCAGGGACAGATAAACACCGGGGAGCTGTTTTTT CASSQGQINTGELFF
TRBJ1-2 TRBD1 TRBV9 - TGTGCCAGCAGCGTAGAGGTAGGGGGCCTTGGCTACACCTTC CASSVEVGGLGYTF
TRBJ1-3 - TRBV6-2/TRBV6-3 once TGTGCCAGCAGTTGGGGACTGCTCGAGAACTCTGGAAACACCATATATTTT CASSWGLLENSGNTIYF
TRBJ2-5 TRBD2 TRBV7-2 - TGTGCCAGCAGCCAGCTAGCGGGGGGGCGGGAGACCCAGTACTTC CASSQLAGGRETQYF
TRBJ1-3 - TRBV12-3/TRBV12-4 - TGTGCCAGCAGCTTAGGACGGGGAAACGCCATATATTTT CASSLGRGNAIYF
TRBJ2-7 - TRBV15 - TGTGCCACCAGCAGTCTAATCGACCGTAGGAGCTCCTACGAGCAGTACTTC CATSSLIDRRSSYEQYF
TRBJ1-5 - TRBV19 - TGTGCCAGTAGTAAGCACAGGGCCAATCAGCCCCAGCATTTT CASSKHRANQPQHF
TRBJ1-6 - TRBV5-5 - TGTGCCAGCAGCTTGGTGACGAACCGGGGTTCACCCCTCCACTTT CASSLVTNRGSPLHF
TRBJ2-3 - TRBV5-4 - TGTGCCAGCAGCGGGGGGGGGCCTTATGGAGATACGCAGTATTTT CASSGGGPYGDTQYF
TRBJ1-5 - TRBV6-1 once TGTGCCAGCAGTGAAGCGGACACCAATCAGCCCCAGCATTTT CASSEADTNQPQHF
TRBJ2-2 - TRBV5-4 - TGTGCCAGCGGGGGACTCAACACCGGGGAGCTGTTTTTT CASGGLNTGELFF
TRBJ2-7 - TRBV11-1 - TGTGCCAGCAGCTTAGACAGCTACGAGCAGTACTTC CASSLDSYEQYF
TRBJ1-3 TRBD1 TRBV4-2 - TGTGCCAGCAGCAAGGACAGGGGAGGAGGAAACACCATATATTTT CASSKDRGGGNTIYF
TRBJ2-3 - TRBV24-1 - TGTGCCACCAGTGATCTCGACGGACTCGGGGGAGTCATCACAGATACGCAGTATTTT CATSDLDGLGGVITDTQYF
TRBJ2-7 - TRBV30 - TGTGCCGCCCAAACAGGGAACTACGAGCAGTACTTC CAAQTGNYEQYF
TRBJ1-5 - TRBV6-5 once TGTGCCAGCAGTTACGTCGAGGGCCAGCCCCAGCATTTT CASSYVEGQPQHF
TRBJ2-2 TRBD1 TRBV29-1 - TGCAGCGTTCAGACAGGGGGCGCGACCGGGGAGCTGTTTTTT CSVQTGGATGELFF
TRBJ2-1 TRBD2 TRBV27 few TGTGCCAGCAGTCCCAGCGGGGTGTGGAATGAGCAGTTCTTC CASSPSGVWNEQFF
TRBJ1-2 - TRBV4-3 few TGCGCCAGCAGCCAAGAACCTCAGTTCACCTATGGCTACACCTTC CASSQEPQFTYGYTF
TRBJ1-1 TRBD1 TRBV6-6 - TGTGCCAGCAGCCAACAGGGGGCTGGGGACACTGAAGCTTTCTTT CASSQQGAGDTEAFF
TRBJ1-1 TRBD1 TRBV11-2 - TGTGCCAGCAGCTGGACAGGAATGAACACTGAAGCTTTCTTT CASSWTGMNTEAFF
TRBJ2-2 TRBD1 TRBV19 - TGTGCCAGTATTCCGGGACAGGGGCTTGACGGGGAGCTGTTTTTT CASIPGQGLDGELFF
TRBJ2-2 TRBD1 TRBV15 - TGTGCCACCAGCACAGACAGGGGGCGCCCCGGGGAGCTGTTTTTT CATSTDRGRPGELFF
TRBJ2-3 TRBD2 TRBV19 - TGTGCCAGTAGTATCGGACTAGCGGGGATCACAGATACGCAGTATTTT CASSIGLAGITDTQYF
TRBJ2-7 - TRBV7-5 - TGTGTCAGAAGCTTGCAGGGGGCGTACGAGCAGTACTTC CVRSLQGAYEQYF
TRBJ1-4 - TRBV9 - TGTGCCAGCAGCTCACAGGGAAGGGCTAATGAAAAACTGTTTTTT CASSSQGRANEKLFF
TRBJ2-7 TRBD2 TRBV2 - TGTGCCAGCACCGGGACTAGCGGGGAAAGGAGCGAGCAGTACTTC CASTGTSGERSEQYF
TRBJ2-3 - TRBV29-1 - TGCAGCGTCGGAAACTACTTCACAGATACGCAGTATTTT CSVGNYFTDTQYF
TRBJ2-7 TRBD1 TRBV9 - TGTGCCAGCAGCTCACAGGGGTCCTACGAGCAGTACTTC CASSSQGSYEQYF
TRBJ2-3 - TRBV6-5 few TGTGCCAGCAGTTCCCCCGGTCGCGCAGATACGCAGTATTTT CASSSPGRADTQYF
TRBJ1-2 TRBD1 TRBV30 - TGTGCCTGGAAGGACAGGGGCCACTATGGCTACACCTTC CAWKDRGHYGYTF
TRBJ2-7 - TRBV13 - TGTGCCAGCAGCATAACCTCCAGGGCTAATTCCTACGAGCAGTACTTC CASSITSRANSYEQYF
TRBJ1-2 - TRBV9 - TGTGCCAGCAGCCCCGGGACTAACTATGGCTACACCTTC CASSPGTNYGYTF
TRBJ2-7 - TRBV11-2 - TGTGCCAGCAGCATAACCTACGAGCAGTACTTC CASSITYEQYF
TRBJ1-2 TRBD1 TRBV3-1/TRBV3-2 - TGTGCCAGCAGCCGCACAGGGGATGGCTACACCTTC CASSRTGDGYTF
TRBJ2-7 - TRBV7-9 - TGTGCCAGCAGCTTAGACGAGGGCAGCTCCTACGAGCAGTACTTC CASSLDEGSSYEQYF
TRBJ1-1 - TRBV18 - TGTGCCAGCTCACCAACCAGGGTGGCTGAAGCTTTCTTT CASSPTRVAEAFF
TRBJ1-2 - TRBV5-4 - TGTGCCAGCAGCTTCGAGACAGACTATGGCTACACCTTC CASSFETDYGYTF
TRBJ2-5 - TRBV7-2 - TGTGCCAGCAGCTCTAGGGGGGAGACCCAGTACTTC CASSSRGETQYF
TRBJ1-1 - TRBV30 - TGTGCCTGGAAACCAAGCGGCGGTGAAGCTTTCTTT CAWKPSGGEAFF
TRBJ1-5 - TRBV27 - TGTGCCAGCCGACAGGAATTTTATAGCAATCAGCCCCAGCATTTT CASRQEFYSNQPQHF
TRBJ2-3 TRBD2 TRBV5-1 once TGCGCCAGCAGCTTGGGCCCCAGCGGGGGACCCACAGATACGCAGTATTTT CASSLGPSGGPTDTQYF
TRBJ1-4 - TRBV24-1 - TGTGCCACCAGGCGGGCAACTAATGAAAAACTGTTTTTT CATRRATNEKLFF
TRBJ1-4 TRBD1 TRBV5-1 - TGCGCCAGCAGCGTAGGACAGGGGGCGCGAAAACTGTTTTTT CASSVGQGARKLFF
TRBJ1-4 - TRBV5-1 - TGCGCCAGCAGCTTGGGGGGCAGTGCAACTAATGAAAAACTGTTTTTT CASSLGGSATNEKLFF
TRBJ2-6 - TRBV24-1 - TGTGCCACCAGTGAGGGACAACCTAATGGGGCCAACGTCCTGACTTTC CATSEGQPNGANVLTF
TRBJ1-2 TRBD1 TRBV5-1 few TGCGCCAGCAGCCCCCGGACAGGTCTGACCTATGGCTACACCTTC CASSPRTGLTYGYTF
TRBJ1-6 TRBD1 TRBV10-3 - TGTGCCATCAGTGACCAACAGGGGTTCAATTCACCCCTCCACTTT CAISDQQGFNSPLHF